The rows below give T cell receptor beta chains drawn from one sample of a study of HIV-infected patients and healthy controls. In TCRdb, the 5' RACE reads were re-called with MiXCR into one record per CDR3 protein. The table lists around 20,000 distinct CDR3 sequences, approximately 9.5% of them singletons. Sequencing was done on a sample of blood. These receptors were taken from an adult in good health. Both conserved end residues are part of each CDR3. D genes are given only for firm matches. Size values are once, few and many counts, or a class for expanded clones, and some rows have none.

clone size: few
D gene: -
J gene: TRBJ1-1
V gene: TRBV2
CDR3 DNA: TGTGCCAGCATCCAAGCCCCCAAAGGGACTGAAGCTTTCTTT
CDR3 protein: CASIQAPKGTEAFF

clone size: few
D gene: TRBD2
J gene: TRBJ2-7
V gene: TRBV7-2
CDR3 DNA: TGTGCCAGCAGCTTAGGATCTAGCGGGACCTCCTACGAGCAGTACTTC
CDR3 protein: CASSLGSSGTSYEQYF

clone size: many
D gene: -
J gene: TRBJ2-3
V gene: TRBV20-1
CDR3 DNA: TGCAGTGCTAGAATCACAGATACGCAGTATTTT
CDR3 protein: CSARITDTQYF

clone size: many
D gene: TRBD1
J gene: TRBJ2-2
V gene: TRBV7-9
CDR3 DNA: TGTGCCAGCAGCCAGGGGGTAGCGAGCACCGGGGAGCTGTTTTTT
CDR3 protein: CASSQGVASTGELFF

clone size: many
D gene: -
J gene: TRBJ1-2
V gene: TRBV5-5
CDR3 DNA: TGTGCCAGCAGCTCCAACTATGGCTACACCTTC
CDR3 protein: CASSSNYGYTF

clone size: many
D gene: TRBD1
J gene: TRBJ1-5
V gene: TRBV28
CDR3 DNA: TGTGCCAGCAGTTCGGGGACAGAGGTTGATCAGCCCCAGCATTTT
CDR3 protein: CASSSGTEVDQPQHF

clone size: few
D gene: -
J gene: TRBJ2-2
V gene: TRBV6-1
CDR3 DNA: TGTGCCAGCAGTGGGGGACGTGGCACCGGGGAGCTGTTTTTT
CDR3 protein: CASSGGRGTGELFF

clone size: many
D gene: TRBD1
J gene: TRBJ1-1
V gene: TRBV20-1
CDR3 DNA: TGCAGTGCGCTGCTTCCGGGACAGGAGATACTAAAAGCTTTCTTT
CDR3 protein: CSALLPGQEILKAFF

clone size: many
D gene: TRBD1
J gene: TRBJ1-1
V gene: TRBV20-1
CDR3 DNA: TGCAGTGCCCGATCCGACAGGGATGAAGCTTTCTTT
CDR3 protein: CSARSDRDEAFF

clone size: many
D gene: -
J gene: TRBJ1-5
V gene: TRBV20-1
CDR3 DNA: TGCAGTGCTAGAGACAGGCGGACTAATCAGCCCCAGCATTTT
CDR3 protein: CSARDRRTNQPQHF

clone size: many
D gene: TRBD1
J gene: TRBJ2-3
V gene: TRBV20-1
CDR3 DNA: TGCAGTGCTAGAGATTGGAGACAGGGGGCCCCAGCCACAGATACGCAGTATTTT
CDR3 protein: CSARDWRQGAPATDTQYF

clone size: many
D gene: TRBD2
J gene: TRBJ2-1
V gene: TRBV12-3/TRBV12-4
CDR3 DNA: TGTGCCAGCAGTCCGGGACTAGCGGGATTTTTGGGTGAGCAGTTCTTC
CDR3 protein: CASSPGLAGFLGEQFF

clone size: medium-sized
D gene: -
J gene: TRBJ2-3
V gene: TRBV27
CDR3 DNA: TGTGCCAGCAGTTGGGGGGACCGAGATACGCAGTATTTT
CDR3 protein: CASSWGDRDTQYF

clone size: many
D gene: -
J gene: TRBJ2-7
V gene: TRBV19
CDR3 DNA: TGTGCCAGTAGTATCCGGGACGGTTCCTACGAGCAGTACTTC
CDR3 protein: CASSIRDGSYEQYF

clone size: -
D gene: TRBD1
J gene: TRBJ1-5
V gene: TRBV28
CDR3 DNA: TGTGCCAGCAGCGACAGGGGGAATCAGCCCCAGCATTTT
CDR3 protein: CASSDRGNQPQHF

clone size: many
D gene: TRBD1
J gene: TRBJ1-1
V gene: TRBV28
CDR3 DNA: TGTGCCAGCAGTTACGACAGGGGCGGAACTGAAGCTTTCTTT
CDR3 protein: CASSYDRGGTEAFF

clone size: many
D gene: -
J gene: TRBJ2-7
V gene: TRBV27
CDR3 DNA: TGTGCCAGCGTGACGGGGGCACCCTACGAGCAGTACTTC
CDR3 protein: CASVTGAPYEQYF

clone size: -
D gene: -
J gene: TRBJ1-5
V gene: TRBV7-2
CDR3 DNA: TGTGCCAGCAGCGGAGCCAATACGGGACGGATAGCACAGCCCCAGCATTTT
CDR3 protein: CASSGANTGRIAQPQHF

clone size: medium-sized
D gene: -
J gene: TRBJ2-1
V gene: TRBV9
CDR3 DNA: TGTGCCAGCAGCGTGAGCGATTCGCACTACAATGAGCAGTTCTTC
CDR3 protein: CASSVSDSHYNEQFF

clone size: many
D gene: -
J gene: TRBJ1-1
V gene: TRBV7-8
CDR3 DNA: TGTGCCAGCAGCTGGACAGCTGGGGTGAGCACTGAAGCTTTCTTT
CDR3 protein: CASSWTAGVSTEAFF

clone size: medium-sized
D gene: -
J gene: TRBJ1-1
V gene: TRBV7-2
CDR3 DNA: TGTGCCAGCAGGCTAAATCGGGGGCGTACTGAAGCTTTCTTT
CDR3 protein: CASRLNRGRTEAFF

clone size: many
D gene: -
J gene: TRBJ2-1
V gene: TRBV6-1
CDR3 DNA: TGTGCCACTAGGTGGGGGGTCTACAATGAGCAGTTCTTC
CDR3 protein: CATRWGVYNEQFF

clone size: many
D gene: -
J gene: TRBJ2-7
V gene: TRBV18
CDR3 DNA: TGTGCCAGCTCCGCCTCCAGCTACGAGCAGTACTTC
CDR3 protein: CASSASSYEQYF

clone size: medium-sized
D gene: TRBD1
J gene: TRBJ1-1
V gene: TRBV2
CDR3 DNA: TGTGCCAGCAGAACAGGGGTTGGAACTGAAGCTTTCTTT
CDR3 protein: CASRTGVGTEAFF

clone size: -
D gene: -
J gene: TRBJ2-3
V gene: TRBV12-3/TRBV12-4
CDR3 DNA: TGTGCCAGCAGTACTGGGGGGACAGATACGCAGTATTTT
CDR3 protein: CASSTGGTDTQYF

clone size: many
D gene: -
J gene: TRBJ2-1
V gene: TRBV19
CDR3 DNA: TGTGCCAGTAGTATAGAAGGACATCGAGACAATGAGCAGTTCTTC
CDR3 protein: CASSIEGHRDNEQFF

clone size: -
D gene: TRBD1
J gene: TRBJ2-7
V gene: TRBV14
CDR3 DNA: TGTGCCAGCAGCCCCAAAAGAAACCGGGACAGGGCCTACGAGCAGTACTTC
CDR3 protein: CASSPKRNRDRAYEQYF

clone size: -
D gene: TRBD2
J gene: TRBJ2-3
V gene: TRBV29-1
CDR3 DNA: TGCAGCGCCCGGGGGGCGGGAGGGGGTGATACGCAGTATTTT
CDR3 protein: CSARGAGGGDTQYF

clone size: -
D gene: TRBD2
J gene: TRBJ2-1
V gene: TRBV29-1
CDR3 DNA: TGCAGCGCTCCCCTCAGTCCGGGACTAGGCTTACATGAGCAGTTCTTC
CDR3 protein: CSAPLSPGLGLHEQFF

clone size: many
D gene: -
J gene: TRBJ2-5
V gene: TRBV5-6
CDR3 DNA: TGTGCCAGCAGCTTGGATTCTAGCGTCGGTGAGACCCAGTACTTC
CDR3 protein: CASSLDSSVGETQYF

clone size: many
D gene: -
J gene: TRBJ2-5
V gene: TRBV30
CDR3 DNA: TGTGCCTGGAGTTCCGGGGCGAAGACCCAGTACTTC
CDR3 protein: CAWSSGAKTQYF

clone size: many
D gene: TRBD1
J gene: TRBJ1-2
V gene: TRBV29-1
CDR3 DNA: TGCAGCGTTCCAATTCGGGACAGCGACGGCTACACCTTC
CDR3 protein: CSVPIRDSDGYTF

clone size: few
D gene: -
J gene: TRBJ2-1
V gene: TRBV4-1
CDR3 DNA: TGCGCCAGCAGCCCTTTCAGGGGGGAGAACTACAATGAGCAGTTCTTC
CDR3 protein: CASSPFRGENYNEQFF

clone size: -
D gene: -
J gene: TRBJ1-2
V gene: TRBV29-1
CDR3 DNA: TGCAGCGTTGAGTACAACTATGGCTACACCTTC
CDR3 protein: CSVEYNYGYTF

clone size: many
D gene: -
J gene: TRBJ2-7
V gene: TRBV10-3
CDR3 DNA: TGTGCCATCAGTTTAGGGCTGACCCGGGACGACGAGCAGTACTTC
CDR3 protein: CAISLGLTRDDEQYF

clone size: many
D gene: -
J gene: TRBJ1-1
V gene: TRBV12-3/TRBV12-4
CDR3 DNA: TGTGCCAGCAGTTTTGGTCGGGGGGGGAACACTGAAGCTTTCTTT
CDR3 protein: CASSFGRGGNTEAFF

clone size: many
D gene: -
J gene: TRBJ1-3
V gene: TRBV7-9
CDR3 DNA: TGTGCCAGCAGCTTGGGGGCGCGGGGAAACACCATATATTTT
CDR3 protein: CASSLGARGNTIYF

clone size: many
D gene: -
J gene: TRBJ2-3
V gene: TRBV29-1
CDR3 DNA: TGCAGCGTTGAAAGGCTAGATACGCAGTATTTT
CDR3 protein: CSVERLDTQYF

clone size: many
D gene: -
J gene: TRBJ1-4
V gene: TRBV4-2
CDR3 DNA: TGTGCCAGCAGCCAAGATCCAAATGGGGAGAAACTGTTTTTT
CDR3 protein: CASSQDPNGEKLFF

clone size: many
D gene: TRBD2
J gene: TRBJ2-7
V gene: TRBV28
CDR3 DNA: TGTGCCAGCAGTTTTGAGGAGGGAGGGCCGGACGAGCAGTACTTC
CDR3 protein: CASSFEEGGPDEQYF

clone size: -
D gene: -
J gene: TRBJ2-5
V gene: TRBV27
CDR3 DNA: TGTGCCAGCAGTTTAGGGCCAGCGGGGACCCAGTACTTC
CDR3 protein: CASSLGPAGTQYF

clone size: many
D gene: TRBD2
J gene: TRBJ2-3
V gene: TRBV7-6
CDR3 DNA: TGTGCCAGCAGCGCGACTAGCGGTAGCACAGATACGCAGTATTTT
CDR3 protein: CASSATSGSTDTQYF

clone size: many
D gene: -
J gene: TRBJ2-5
V gene: TRBV4-1
CDR3 DNA: TGCGCCAGCAGTACTTGGGGAAGTGGCGAGACCCAGTACTTC
CDR3 protein: CASSTWGSGETQYF

clone size: many
D gene: TRBD2
J gene: TRBJ2-7
V gene: TRBV29-1
CDR3 DNA: TGCAGCGCCCGATCAGGACTAGCGGGAGGCGAGCAGTACTTC
CDR3 protein: CSARSGLAGGEQYF

clone size: many
D gene: -
J gene: TRBJ2-3
V gene: TRBV18
CDR3 DNA: TGTGCCAGCTCCCGAGGGGCAGGGAGCACAGATACGCAGTATTTT
CDR3 protein: CASSRGAGSTDTQYF

clone size: -
D gene: -
J gene: TRBJ2-5
V gene: TRBV27
CDR3 DNA: TGTGCCAGCAGCTTGGCTGGAGCACAAGAGACCCAGTACTTC
CDR3 protein: CASSLAGAQETQYF

clone size: few
D gene: TRBD1
J gene: TRBJ2-5
V gene: TRBV18
CDR3 DNA: TGTGCCAGCTCACCGTGGGACAGGGTCCGAGAGACCCAGTACTTC
CDR3 protein: CASSPWDRVRETQYF

clone size: many
D gene: -
J gene: TRBJ2-1
V gene: TRBV2
CDR3 DNA: TGTGCCAGCAGTGCAGGGAGCTCCTACAATGAGCAGTTCTTC
CDR3 protein: CASSAGSSYNEQFF

clone size: many
D gene: TRBD2
J gene: TRBJ2-7
V gene: TRBV7-9
CDR3 DNA: TGTGCCAGCAGCGCGGGACTAGCGGGAGGGCCTGTCTCCTACGAGCAGTACTTC
CDR3 protein: CASSAGLAGGPVSYEQYF

clone size: many
D gene: TRBD1
J gene: TRBJ2-5
V gene: TRBV28
CDR3 DNA: TGTGCCAGCACCCTTGCGACAGGGACAGAGACCCAGTACTTC
CDR3 protein: CASTLATGTETQYF

clone size: many
D gene: -
J gene: TRBJ2-7
V gene: TRBV2
CDR3 DNA: TGTGCCAGCACAACCCCTGGGCAGTACTTC
CDR3 protein: CASTTPGQYF